The 2 T cell receptor beta chains in this list originate from one sample, sequenced in a study of control samples from healthy donors and cancer patients. Sequencing used immunoSEQ multiplex PCR; TCRdb keeps in-frame clones, though not all of them. The sample lists about 110,000 clones, around 89% occurring once. Sequencing was carried out using blood. Receptors originate from a woman aged 50 to 60 in good health.

Only one count was recorded for this clone. J is TRBJ2-1 and V is TRBV11-3; a weak D match, TRBD1 (6 bases). The length of the CDR3 is 16 residues. V lost 1 base to trimming and J lost 2 bases, with 12 bases between them. Germline-derived CDR1 and CDR2 are SGHNT and YENEEA. The CDR3 sequence: CASSLGAGVTYNEQFF. CDR3 sequence (DNA): TGTGCCAGCAGCTTAGGGGCAGGGGTTACCTACAATGAGCAGTTCTTC.

This rearrangement joins TRBV27 to TRBJ1-5; D remains unclear. Trimming left V 8 bases short and J 1 base short, with 18 bases between. This CDR3 spans 16 amino acids. Germline loops: CDR1 MNHEY, CDR2 SMNVEV (reference sequence). The CDR3 DNA reads TGTGCCAGCGCACTTGGAGCCCCTGACAGCAATCAGCCCCAGCATTTT. It encodes CASALGAPDSNQPQHF.